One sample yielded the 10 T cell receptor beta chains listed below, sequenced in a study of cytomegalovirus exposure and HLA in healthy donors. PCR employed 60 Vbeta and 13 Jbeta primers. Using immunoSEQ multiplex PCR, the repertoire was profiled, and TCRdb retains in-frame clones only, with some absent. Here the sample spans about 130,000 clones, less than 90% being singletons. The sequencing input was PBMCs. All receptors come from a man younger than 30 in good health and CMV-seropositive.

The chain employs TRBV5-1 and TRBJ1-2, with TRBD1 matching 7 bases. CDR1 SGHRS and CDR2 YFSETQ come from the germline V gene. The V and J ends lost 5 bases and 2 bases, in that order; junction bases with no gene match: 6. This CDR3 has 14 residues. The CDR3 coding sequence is TGCGCCAGCAGTTCCGGGACAGAGAACTATGGCTACACCTTC. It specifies CASSSGTENYGYTF.

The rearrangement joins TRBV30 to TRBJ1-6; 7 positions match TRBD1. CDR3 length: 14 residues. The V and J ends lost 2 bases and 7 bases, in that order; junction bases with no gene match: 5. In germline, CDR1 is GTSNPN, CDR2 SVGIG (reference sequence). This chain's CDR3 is CAWSSGTANSPLHF. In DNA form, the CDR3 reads TGTGCCTGGAGTTCCGGGACAGCAAATTCACCCCTCCACTTT. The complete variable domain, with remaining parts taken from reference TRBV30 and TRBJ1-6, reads SQTIHQWPATLVQPVGSPLSLECTVEGTSNPNLYWYRQAAGRGLQLLFYSVGIGQISSEVPQNLSASRPQDRQFILSSKKLLLSDSGFYLCAWSSGTANSPLHFGNGTRLTVT.

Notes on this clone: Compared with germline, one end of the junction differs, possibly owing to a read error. DNA of the CDR3: TGTGCCAGTAGCACATCGGAGACAGGGACATGGTGGTTC. The encoded protein is CASSTSETGTWWF. V usage is TRBV19 and J usage is TRBJ2-4, with TRBD1 matching over 7 bases. The CDR3 is 13 residues long. Germline lookup yields CDR1 LNHDA and CDR2 SQIVND (reference sequence). Full variable domain (remainder filled in from reference TRBV19 and TRBJ2-4): DGGITQSPKYLFRKEGQNVTLSCEQNLNHDAMYWYRQDPGQGLRLIYYSQIVNDFQKGDIAEGYSVSREKKESFPLTVTSAQKNPTAFYLCASSTSETGTWWFGAGTRLSVL.

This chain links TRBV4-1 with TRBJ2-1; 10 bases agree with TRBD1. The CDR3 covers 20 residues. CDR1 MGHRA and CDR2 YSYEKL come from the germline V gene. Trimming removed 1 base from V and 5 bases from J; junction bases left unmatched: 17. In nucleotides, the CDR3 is TGCGCCAGCAGCCAAGGGTTACGTCCGGGACAGGGGTTCCCTAACAATGAGCAGTTCTTC. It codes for CASSQGLRPGQGFPNNEQFF.

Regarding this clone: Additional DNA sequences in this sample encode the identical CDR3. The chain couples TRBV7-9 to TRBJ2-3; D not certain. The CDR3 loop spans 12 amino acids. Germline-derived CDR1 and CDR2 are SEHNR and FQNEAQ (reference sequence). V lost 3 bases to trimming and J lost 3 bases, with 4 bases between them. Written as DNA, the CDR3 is TGTGCCAGCAGCTTCGGGACAGATACGCAGTATTTT. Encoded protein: CASSFGTDTQYF. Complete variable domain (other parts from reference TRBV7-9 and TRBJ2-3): DTGVSQNPRHKITKRGQNVTFRCDPISEHNRLYWYRQTLGQGPEFLTYFQNEAQLEKSRLLSDRFSAERPKGSFSTLEIQRTEQGDSAMYLCASSFGTDTQYFGPGTRLTVL.

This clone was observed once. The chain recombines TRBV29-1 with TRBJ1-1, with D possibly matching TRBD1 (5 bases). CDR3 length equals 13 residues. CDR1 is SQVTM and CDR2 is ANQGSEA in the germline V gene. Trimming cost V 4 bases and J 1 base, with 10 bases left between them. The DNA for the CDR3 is TGCAGCGTTGTGCGGGGGGGGAACACTGAAGCTTTCTTT. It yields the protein CSVVRGGNTEAFF.

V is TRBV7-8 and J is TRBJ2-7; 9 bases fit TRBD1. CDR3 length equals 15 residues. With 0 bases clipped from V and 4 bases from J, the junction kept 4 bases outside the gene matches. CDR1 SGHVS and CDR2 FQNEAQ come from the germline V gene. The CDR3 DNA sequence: TGTGCCAGCAGCTTAGCGTGGGACAGGGTGTACGAGCAGTACTTC. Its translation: CASSLAWDRVYEQYF. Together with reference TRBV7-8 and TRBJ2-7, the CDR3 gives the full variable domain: GAGVSQSPRYKVAKRGQDVALRCDPISGHVSLFWYQQALGQGPEFLTYFQNEAQLDKSGLPSDRFFAERPEGSVSTLKIQRTQQEDSAVYLCASSLAWDRVYEQYFGPGTRLTVT.

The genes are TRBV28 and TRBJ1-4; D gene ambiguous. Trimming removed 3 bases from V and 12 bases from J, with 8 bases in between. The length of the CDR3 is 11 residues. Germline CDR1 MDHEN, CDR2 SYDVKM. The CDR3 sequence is CASSFGRELFF. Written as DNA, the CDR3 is TGTGCCAGCAGTTTTGGGAGGGAACTGTTTTTT. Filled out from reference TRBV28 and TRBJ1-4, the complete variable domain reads DVKVTQSSRYLVKRTGEKVFLECVQDMDHENMFWYRQDPGLGLRLIYFSYDVKMKEKGDIPEGYSVSREKKERFSLILESASTNQTSMYLCASSFGRELFFGSGTQLSVL.

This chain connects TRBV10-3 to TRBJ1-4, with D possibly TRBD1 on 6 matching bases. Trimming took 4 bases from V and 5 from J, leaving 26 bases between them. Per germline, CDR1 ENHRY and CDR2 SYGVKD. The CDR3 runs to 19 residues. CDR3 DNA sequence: TGTGCCATCAGTGGGCCTAAGTTACAGGATCCAGGGGCGAATGAAAAACTGTTTTTT. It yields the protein CAISGPKLQDPGANEKLFF.

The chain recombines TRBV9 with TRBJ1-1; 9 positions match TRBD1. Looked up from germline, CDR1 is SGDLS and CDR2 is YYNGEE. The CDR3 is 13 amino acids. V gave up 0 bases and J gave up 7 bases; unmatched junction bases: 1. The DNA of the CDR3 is TGTGCCAGCAGCGTAGTGACAGGGGGTGAAGCTTTCTTT. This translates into CASSVVTGGEAFF.